A selection of T cell receptor beta chains follows, all from one sample in a study of cytomegalovirus exposure and HLA in healthy donors. The data were produced by immunoSEQ multiplex PCR, yet TCRdb's version contains in-frame clones alone and is incomplete. The sample carries under 200,000 clones, around four fifths recorded once. The source material was PBMCs. The source is a woman aged 18 to 35 in good health and CMV-seronegative. Both conserved end residues are part of each CDR3. A D gene is named only where the DNA matches it firmly. Not all rows give a size; the values are once, few, many and, for expanded clones, a class.

clone size: -
D gene: TRBD1
J gene: TRBJ2-1
V gene: TRBV19
CDR3 DNA: TGTGCCAGTAGTACCGGGACAGGGCACCCAGAGGTTGATGAGCAGTTCTTC
CDR3 protein: CASSTGTGHPEVDEQFF

clone size: -
D gene: -
J gene: TRBJ2-1
V gene: TRBV7-3
CDR3 DNA: TGTGCCAGCAGCTTATTTCTCTCTCGGGGGGCCAGGGGCAGTGAGCAGTTCTTC
CDR3 protein: CASSLFLSRGARGSEQFF

clone size: -
D gene: -
J gene: TRBJ2-3
V gene: TRBV2
CDR3 DNA: TGTGCCAGCAGTGAAAATTGGGCTAGCACAGATACGCAGTATTTT
CDR3 protein: CASSENWASTDTQYF

clone size: -
D gene: TRBD1
J gene: TRBJ1-2
V gene: TRBV9
CDR3 DNA: TGTGCCAGCAGCCAGGGACAGCTGAGTTATGGCTACACCTTC
CDR3 protein: CASSQGQLSYGYTF

clone size: -
D gene: -
J gene: TRBJ1-2
V gene: TRBV7-9
CDR3 DNA: TGTGCCAGCAGCCCCGCAGGGATCTATGGCTACACCTTC
CDR3 protein: CASSPAGIYGYTF

clone size: -
D gene: TRBD1
J gene: TRBJ1-1
V gene: TRBV7-6
CDR3 DNA: TGTGCCAGCAGCCAACGACCCGGGACAGGGGGTTACACTGAAGCTTTCTTT
CDR3 protein: CASSQRPGTGGYTEAFF

clone size: -
D gene: TRBD1
J gene: TRBJ2-7
V gene: TRBV5-1
CDR3 DNA: TGCGCCAGCAGCACAAAAACAGGGGGCGCAGGCTACGAGCAGTACTTC
CDR3 protein: CASSTKTGGAGYEQYF

clone size: -
D gene: TRBD1
J gene: TRBJ2-7
V gene: TRBV2
CDR3 DNA: TGTGCCAGCAGCGTTACCCCGACAGGGACGAGCTCCTACGAGCAGTACTTC
CDR3 protein: CASSVTPTGTSSYEQYF

clone size: many
D gene: TRBD2
J gene: TRBJ2-1
V gene: TRBV19
CDR3 DNA: TGTGCCAGTAGTCCCCTCGGGACTAGCGGGATGAATGAGCAGTTCTTC
CDR3 protein: CASSPLGTSGMNEQFF

clone size: -
D gene: -
J gene: TRBJ2-4
V gene: TRBV7-9
CDR3 DNA: TGTGCCAGCAGCTTCCTACCGAGGGAGCAGACCAAAAACATTCAGTACTTC
CDR3 protein: CASSFLPREQTKNIQYF

clone size: once
D gene: -
J gene: TRBJ2-3
V gene: TRBV25-1
CDR3 DNA: TGTGCCAGCAGTGATCACCCCGGGAGTCAGACAGATACGCAGTATTTT
CDR3 protein: CASSDHPGSQTDTQYF

clone size: -
D gene: -
J gene: TRBJ1-6
V gene: TRBV30
CDR3 DNA: TGTGCCTGGAGTGTAAGTCTTCACAGGGTGGATAATTCACCCCTCCACTTT
CDR3 protein: CAWSVSLHRVDNSPLHF

clone size: -
D gene: TRBD2
J gene: TRBJ2-7
V gene: TRBV7-2
CDR3 DNA: TGTGCCAGCAGCTTAGTAGCGGGCACCTACGAGCAGTACTTC
CDR3 protein: CASSLVAGTYEQYF

clone size: -
D gene: TRBD1
J gene: TRBJ1-5
V gene: TRBV6-5
CDR3 DNA: TGTGCCAGCAGCCCCAGGGGGCTTAATCAGCCCCAGCATTTT
CDR3 protein: CASSPRGLNQPQHF

clone size: -
D gene: -
J gene: TRBJ2-1
V gene: TRBV7-9
CDR3 DNA: TGTGCCAGCAGCACAGGTCGTAAAAATGAGCAGTTCTTC
CDR3 protein: CASSTGRKNEQFF

clone size: -
D gene: TRBD2
J gene: TRBJ2-1
V gene: TRBV7-9
CDR3 DNA: TGTGCCAGCAGCTTAATAAGCGGGAGGGCGTACAATGAGCAGTTCTTC
CDR3 protein: CASSLISGRAYNEQFF

clone size: -
D gene: -
J gene: TRBJ2-5
V gene: TRBV7-9
CDR3 DNA: TGTGCCAGCCGAGGAGTAGGAGAGACCCAGTACTTC
CDR3 protein: CASRGVGETQYF

clone size: -
D gene: TRBD2
J gene: TRBJ2-3
V gene: TRBV5-4
CDR3 DNA: TGTGCCAGCAGCTCGTTTCCCCCTAGCGGGGGGGAACGTCTCACAGATACGCAGTATTTT
CDR3 protein: CASSSFPPSGGERLTDTQYF

clone size: -
D gene: -
J gene: TRBJ2-1
V gene: TRBV7-3
CDR3 DNA: TGTGCCAGCAGCTTAGGGGCGGGAAGATACAATGAGCAGTTCTTC
CDR3 protein: CASSLGAGRYNEQFF

clone size: -
D gene: -
J gene: TRBJ2-3
V gene: TRBV11-1
CDR3 DNA: TGTGCCAGCAGCTTAGTTCTGGGGCAAGACACAGATACGCAGTATTTT
CDR3 protein: CASSLVLGQDTDTQYF

clone size: -
D gene: -
J gene: TRBJ2-5
V gene: TRBV9
CDR3 DNA: TGTGCCAGCAGCGTAGCTGTTGGAGGGGCGACTCAAGAGACCCAGTACTTC
CDR3 protein: CASSVAVGGATQETQYF

clone size: few
D gene: -
J gene: TRBJ1-1
V gene: TRBV30
CDR3 DNA: TGTGCCTGGAGTATCATGAACACTGAAGCTTTCTTT
CDR3 protein: CAWSIMNTEAFF

clone size: -
D gene: TRBD1
J gene: TRBJ1-1
V gene: TRBV5-1
CDR3 DNA: TGCGCCAGCAGCTTGGACAGACAGGGCGCCTTAGCCTTGAACACTGAAGCTTTCTTT
CDR3 protein: CASSLDRQGALALNTEAFF

clone size: -
D gene: TRBD2
J gene: TRBJ2-7
V gene: TRBV5-1
CDR3 DNA: TGCGCCAGCAGCCTACGGACGGGGGGAAGAACCTACGAGCAGTACTTC
CDR3 protein: CASSLRTGGRTYEQYF

clone size: few
D gene: -
J gene: TRBJ2-7
V gene: TRBV5-1
CDR3 DNA: TGCGCCAGCAGCTTCATTCAGGGTTCCTCCTACGAGCAGTACTTC
CDR3 protein: CASSFIQGSSYEQYF

clone size: -
D gene: -
J gene: TRBJ2-2
V gene: TRBV2
CDR3 DNA: TGTGCCACCTCCCGGCAGGGGGGCGAGGCCGGGGAGCTGTTTTTT
CDR3 protein: CATSRQGGEAGELFF

clone size: -
D gene: -
J gene: TRBJ2-3
V gene: TRBV5-1
CDR3 DNA: TGCGCCAGCAGCTTGTGGACTGGGGAGGCAGATACGCAGTATTTT
CDR3 protein: CASSLWTGEADTQYF

clone size: -
D gene: -
J gene: TRBJ2-1
V gene: TRBV11-2
CDR3 DNA: TGTGCCAGCAGATCGGCGGGGTACAATGAGCAGTTCTTC
CDR3 protein: CASRSAGYNEQFF

clone size: once
D gene: -
J gene: TRBJ2-1
V gene: TRBV6-5
CDR3 DNA: TGTGCCAGCAGTAAACTGCCGCGGGGTGAGCAGTTCTTC
CDR3 protein: CASSKLPRGEQFF

clone size: -
D gene: -
J gene: TRBJ2-3
V gene: TRBV11-2
CDR3 DNA: TGTGCCAGCAGCAAGGCGGGGACAGATACGCAGTATTTT
CDR3 protein: CASSKAGTDTQYF

clone size: -
D gene: -
J gene: TRBJ2-3
V gene: TRBV5-4
CDR3 DNA: TGTGCCAGCAGCGTACAGGGATCCACAGATACGCAGTATTTT
CDR3 protein: CASSVQGSTDTQYF

clone size: -
D gene: TRBD2
J gene: TRBJ2-3
V gene: TRBV5-6
CDR3 DNA: TGTGCCAGCAGCCCGCGGGGGTTGGCAGATACGCAGTATTTT
CDR3 protein: CASSPRGLADTQYF

clone size: once
D gene: -
J gene: TRBJ2-7
V gene: TRBV5-4
CDR3 DNA: TGTGCCAGCAGCTTGTACGGGAGAACCTACGAGCAGTACTTC
CDR3 protein: CASSLYGRTYEQYF

clone size: -
D gene: -
J gene: TRBJ2-1
V gene: TRBV2
CDR3 DNA: TGTGCCAGCAGTGAGGCCGGGGGGACACACAATGAGCAGTTCTTC
CDR3 protein: CASSEAGGTHNEQFF

clone size: -
D gene: -
J gene: TRBJ1-1
V gene: TRBV7-6
CDR3 DNA: TGTGCCAGCAGCGGACGAGACAAGGGGGGGACTGAAGCTTTCTTT
CDR3 protein: CASSGRDKGGTEAFF

clone size: -
D gene: -
J gene: TRBJ2-1
V gene: TRBV10-2
CDR3 DNA: TGCGCCAGCAGTGAGTTAAGGGGCAGGTTCGATGAGCAGTTCTTC
CDR3 protein: CASSELRGRFDEQFF

clone size: -
D gene: -
J gene: TRBJ1-1
V gene: TRBV5-1
CDR3 DNA: TGCGCCAGCAGCCTAGAGGGCAGCCGGGGGACTGAAGCTTTCTTT
CDR3 protein: CASSLEGSRGTEAFF

clone size: -
D gene: -
J gene: TRBJ1-5
V gene: TRBV2
CDR3 DNA: TGTGCCAGCAGATTCGAAGGGGGAAGCAATCAGCCCCAGCATTTT
CDR3 protein: CASRFEGGSNQPQHF

clone size: -
D gene: TRBD2
J gene: TRBJ2-1
V gene: TRBV6-5
CDR3 DNA: TGTGCCACCAGGACTAGCGGGAGTGGCAATGAGCAGTTCTTC
CDR3 protein: CATRTSGSGNEQFF

clone size: few
D gene: TRBD1
J gene: TRBJ2-2
V gene: TRBV5-1
CDR3 DNA: TGCGCCAGCAGCTTCGTTGCTGCCGGACAGGGGAACACCGGGGAGCTGTTTTTT
CDR3 protein: CASSFVAAGQGNTGELFF